These 25 T cell receptor beta chains came from one sample sequenced in a study. TCRdb recomputed calls from the reads with MiXCR, one row per CDR3 protein. The sample has more than 1,200 distinct CDR3 sequences; about 20% are singletons. The sample consisted of CD8+ T cells (not recorded whether cultured). The source is a female donor.

By share of the sample, this clonotype is medium-sized. This rearrangement joins TRBV4-2 to TRBJ1-2; D is unresolved. CDR1 is LGHNA and CDR2 is YNFKEQ in the germline V gene. This CDR3 is 13 amino acids long. With 3 bases removed from V and 9 bases from J, the gap between germline ends came to 14 bases. The CDR3 DNA reads TGTGCCAGCAGCCACGAGGGTTCGGGTTGCTACACCTTC. This codes for CASSHEGSGCYTF.

This clonotype is labeled as medium-sized (0.01 to 0.1%). The chain carries TRBV7-6 and TRBJ1-1; D is possibly TRBD1 (6 bases). Per the germline V gene, CDR1 is SGHVS and CDR2 is FNYEAQ. V lost 2 bases and J 4 bases, leaving 17 bases between the germline ends. The CDR3 extends over 16 amino acids. The CDR3 is CASSLFDLRGGTEAFF. The CDR3, as DNA: TGTGCCAGCAGCTTATTTGACCTCAGGGGTGGCACTGAAGCTTTCTTT.

This clonotype is judged medium-sized. The V and J genes are TRBV12-3 or TRBV12-4 and TRBJ1-2; 10 bases map to TRBD1. CDR3 length: 14 amino acids. J gave up 4 bases and V 5 bases, and 4 bases lay outside the gene matches. In DNA, the CDR3 is TGTGCCAGCAGTCCGACAGGGGGCAGCTATGGCTACACCTTC. This sequence encodes CASSPTGGSYGYTF.

This clonotype has a handful of counts. Possible read error: a much larger clone is one base away. This rearrangement joins TRBV6-5 to TRBJ1-3; 7 bases align to TRBD1. The junction had 9 bases not matched to a gene; V was cut back by 4 bases and J by 3 bases. The V gene's germline CDR1 is MNHEY and CDR2 SVGAGI. The CDR3 sequence is 16 residues long. The CDR3, as DNA: TGTGCCAGCAGTTGGAGGGACAGAGGCCTTGGAAACACCATATATTTT. Residues: CASSWRDRGLGNTIYF.

By sample share, this clonotype is large (0.1 to 1%). This rearrangement joins TRBV20-1 to TRBJ2-7; TRBD2 agrees at 10 bases. This CDR3 region has 14 residues. Unmatched junction bases numbered 7, after V lost 6 bases and J lost 2 bases. The V gene's germline CDR1 is DFQATT and CDR2 SNEGSKA (reference sequence). CDR3 sequence (DNA): TGCAGTGCCCCTCGACTAGCGGGTCCCTACGAGCAGTACTTC. This gives the protein CSAPRLAGPYEQYF.

By share, this clonotype ranks as medium-sized (0.01 to 0.1%). The chain recombines TRBV20-1 with TRBJ1-1; D gene unclear. Trimming took off 2 bases at V and 0 bases at J, with 4 bases between the two ends. The CDR3 is 12 residues long. Germline V lookup: CDR1 DFQATT, CDR2 SNEGSKA (reference sequence). The CDR3 coding sequence is TGCAGTGCTAGAAGGCTGAACACTGAAGCTTTCTTT. Protein product: CSARRLNTEAFF.

By proportion, this clonotype is large. At one end, the junction sequence differs from germline, possibly due to a read error. The rearrangement links TRBV11-2 to TRBJ2-5; 8 bases line up with TRBD2. This CDR3 has 13 residues. Germline V lookup: CDR1 SGHAT, CDR2 FQNNGV. The CDR3 DNA reads TGTGCCAGCAGCCCGGGGGGGGCAGACCCGAGCGACTTC. Its translation is CASSPGGADPSDF.

The chain recombines TRBV5-5 with TRBJ2-2, with a tentative D call TRBD2 (6 bases). CDR1 and CDR2 (germline): SGHKS, YYEKEE (reference sequence). The CDR3 sequence is 14 residues long. The V end was cut by 3 bases, the J end by 5 bases, with 11 bases between. The chain's CDR3 is CASSYDGGTGELFF. CDR3 nucleotide sequence: TGTGCCAGCAGCTACGACGGGGGAACCGGGGAGCTGTTTTTT.

In its sample, this clonotype was seen a few times. A much larger clone is a single base away; this may be a read error. The chain employs TRBV15 and TRBJ1-3; 7 nucleotides match TRBD1. Germline lookup yields CDR1 LNHNV and CDR2 YYDKDF (reference sequence). The CDR3 runs to 14 residues. The CDR3 region has the DNA TGTGCCACCCAGGAGGGACAGCTTGGAAACGCCATATATTTT. As protein: CATQEGQLGNAIYF.

This clonotype is labeled as medium-sized. This chain uses TRBV21-1 with TRBJ2-7; the table gives TRBD2 as D, unverified against the DNA. TRBV21-1 is an annotated pseudogene. CDR3 size: 17 residues. The CDR3 reads CASSQGLAEASSYEQYF. The CDR3 DNA reads as TGTGCCAGCAGCCAGGGACTAGCGGAGGCTAGCTCCTACGAGCAGTACTTC.

The chain is built from TRBV24-1 and TRBJ2-2; D gene ambiguous. The V gene's germline CDR1 is KGHDR and CDR2 SFDVKD. The CDR3 has 14 amino acids. The V end lost 4 bases, the J end lost 4 bases, and 9 bases lay between the germline ends. CDR3 coding DNA: TGTGCCACCAGTGAACACTACAGCACCGGGGAGCTGTTTTTT. It encodes CATSEHYSTGELFF.

As concerns this clonotype: A much larger clone sits a single nucleotide away, making a read error possible. The CDR3: CSSSGTGGSTEAFF. As DNA, the CDR3 is TGTTCCAGCAGTGGGACAGGGGGCAGCACTGAAGCTTTCTTT. The gene calls are TRBV6-1 and TRBJ1-1; 12 bases agree with TRBD1. Germline-derived CDR1 and CDR2 are MNHNS and SASEGT. This CDR3 region has 14 residues.

By its share, this clonotype is medium-sized. This sequence joins TRBV2 and TRBJ2-2; D is undetermined. The CDR3 consists of 18 residues. Germline V gene sequence: CDR1 SNHLY, CDR2 FYNNEI. Trimming took 1 base from V and 0 from J, leaving 15 bases between them. The CDR3, as DNA: TGTGCCAGCAGTGAAGAGAAGGGCAATAACGCGAACACCGGGGAGCTGTTTTTT. Translation: CASSEEKGNNANTGELFF.

This clonotype is judged large (0.1 to 1%). V is TRBV20-1 and J is TRBJ2-7; 11 bases are shared with TRBD2. This CDR3 is built from 16 residues. The J segment lost 2 bases and the V segment lost 1 base, leaving 7 bases of the junction unmatched. Germline V gene lookup returns CDR1 DFQATT and CDR2 SNEGSKA (reference sequence). In nucleotides, the CDR3 is TGCAGTGCTAGAGTCGTTAGCGGGGGGGCCCCCTACGAGCAGTACTTC. Its protein product is CSARVVSGGAPYEQYF.

By share of the sample, this clonotype is medium-sized (0.01 to 0.1%). The chain joins TRBV29-1 to TRBJ1-2; 7 positions match TRBD1. Germline V gene data show CDR1 as SQVTM and CDR2 as ANQGSEA. This CDR3 region has 16 residues. V lost 6 bases and J lost 0; bases outside the gene matches: 13. In DNA, the CDR3 is TGCAGCGTGCGCGGACCGAAGGGGGCTACTAACTATGGCTACACCTTC. Protein: CSVRGPKGATNYGYTF.

This clonotype was seen a handful of times. This may stem from a read error, because a much larger clone lies one nucleotide away. The rearrangement links TRBV12-3 or TRBV12-4 to TRBJ2-1; 10 bases line up with TRBD2. The CDR3 has 16 amino acids. The CDR3 region has the DNA TGTGCCAGCAGTCGAAGCGGGAGGGATTCCTGCAATGAGCAGTTCTTC. Its translation is CASSRSGRDSCNEQFF.

This clonotype is categorized as medium-sized. The chain is built from TRBV6-2 or TRBV6-3 and TRBJ2-1; a possible D gene is TRBD2 (5 bases). V gave up 2 bases and J gave up 4 bases, with 12 bases separating them. Germline CDR1 is MNHEY and CDR2 is SVGEGT. The CDR3 contains 15 residues. The CDR3 sequence: CASSYEEEEYNEQFF. CDR3 bases: TGTGCCAGCAGTTACGAGGAGGAGGAATACAATGAGCAGTTCTTC.

In this sample, this clonotype is medium-sized (0.01 to 0.1%). This chain links TRBV19 with TRBJ2-1, with 8 bases that match TRBD2. This CDR3 is 15 amino acids long. Germline loops: CDR1 LNHDA, CDR2 SQIVND (reference sequence). With 6 bases clipped from V and 9 bases from J, the junction kept 13 bases outside the gene matches. The CDR3 loop is CASRGLAVPTGEQFF. Here the CDR3 DNA reads TGTGCCAGTAGAGGACTAGCCGTTCCCACGGGTGAGCAGTTCTTC.

This clonotype is labeled as large. The chain uses TRBV5-1 and TRBJ2-2; D is uncertain. CDR1 and CDR2 (germline): SGHRS, YFSETQ. The CDR3 spans 12 residues. V dropped 6 bases and J dropped 8 bases, with 11 bases sitting between them. The CDR3 loop is CASKTVRGELFF. CDR3 sequence (DNA): TGCGCCAGCAAGACGGTTAGGGGGGAGCTGTTTTTT.

This clonotype was picked up a small number of times. Mismatch with germline at one junction end may stem from a read error. This chain uses TRBV20-1 with TRBJ2-1; TRBD1 matches at 7 bases. CDR3 size: 15 residues. The V gene's germline CDR1 is DFQATT and CDR2 SNEGSKA (reference sequence). CDR3 nucleotides: TGCAGTGCTAGAGACCACGGACAGGAATACAATGAGCAGCTCTTC. This codes for CSARDHGQEYNEQLF.

Judged by abundance, this clonotype is medium-sized (0.01 to 0.1%). The rearrangement uses TRBV28 and TRBJ2-3; no clear D gene. CDR3 length equals 14 residues. Between the trimmed V and J ends, which lost 3 bases and 1 base, there was a span of 8 bases. Germline assignment: CDR1 MDHEN and CDR2 SYDVKM. CDR3 in DNA: TGTGCCAGCAGTTTCGTTATGGGCACAGATACGCAGTATTTT. It translates to CASSFVMGTDTQYF.

Concerning this clonotype: At one end the junction does not follow the germline gene, possibly because of a read error. The chain links TRBV11-2 to TRBJ2-2, with D tentatively TRBD1 or TRBD2 (5 bases each). This CDR3 contains 15 residues. In germline, CDR1 is SGHAT, CDR2 FQNNGV. The CDR3 bases are TGTGCCAGCTGCTTGCTTGGGGCGTACACCGGGAAGCTGTTTTTT. Protein product: CASCLLGAYTGKLFF.

The rearrangement links TRBV4-2 to TRBJ2-7, with TRBD1 as a possible D gene (5 bases). Trimming took off 4 bases at V and 7 bases at J, with 17 bases between the two ends. Germline CDR1 and CDR2: LGHNA and YNFKEQ. The CDR3 contains 14 residues. The chain's CDR3 is CASSRARGNYEQYF. The DNA of the CDR3 is TGTGCCAGCAGCCGAGCAAGGGGAAACTATGAGCAGTACTTC.

In this sample, this clonotype is large. The V call is TRBV5-1, the J call TRBJ2-5, with D unclear. CDR3 length: 18 residues. Germline loops: CDR1 SGHRS, CDR2 YFSETQ. Trimming removed 4 bases from V and 1 base from J, with 23 bases in between. Here the CDR3 reads CASSPPGVRSLLQETQYF. In nucleotides, the CDR3 is TGCGCCAGCAGCCCCCCTGGGGTGAGGTCTCTTCTCCAAGAGACCCAGTACTTC.

This clonotype has just one count. This may stem from a read error, because a much larger clone lies one nucleotide away. As DNA, the CDR3 is TGTGCCAGCAGCCCCACGGTACTAGTTGATGAGCAGTTCTTC. Its protein is CASSPTVLVDEQFF. The chain joins TRBV7-6 to TRBJ2-1; possibly TRBD2 for D (5 bases). Germline V gene lookup returns CDR1 SGHVS and CDR2 FNYEAQ. The V end was cut by 5 bases, the J end by 8 bases, with 16 bases between. This CDR3 comprises 14 residues. The complete variable domain, with remaining parts taken from reference TRBV7-6 and TRBJ2-1, reads GAGVSQSPRYKVTKRGQDVALRCDPISGHVSLYWYRQALGQGPEFLTYFNYEAQQDKSGLPNDRFSAERPEGSISTLTIQRTEQRDSAMYRCASSPTVLVDEQFFGPGTRLTVL.